This T cell receptor beta chain was recovered during a study of T-cell memory formation after mild COVID-19. General observations from the study: In pre-infection memory, a portion of responding clones appeared, which suggested that cross-reactive memory joined. Clones contracting over day 15 to 85 were CD4/CD8 balanced, with later expanders leaning CD4+.

A 5'RACE reaction primed in the constant segment made cDNA libraries of TCR alpha and TCR beta, and these carried sample barcodes and UMIs. TCRdb reanalysed the 5' RACE reads using MiXCR and keeps one entry per CDR3 protein. The sample yields 400,000 to 500,000 distinct CDR3 sequences, roughly 20% seen once. V trimming: 3 bases; J trimming: 4 bases; junction bases outside the gene matches: 9. The CDR3 totals 19 residues. Germline V CDR1 and CDR2: MNHEY, SMNVEV (reference sequence). Details on this clonotype: Its matching antigen is unknown.

Sequenced sample: PBMCs or a T cell subset sorted from them (not recorded which). This sequence was found in an adult woman who had mild COVID-19 (a few samples of this study predate the infection). Cell type and time point are not known. This chain links TRBV27 with TRBJ2-6; 13 nucleotides match TRBD2. This chain's CDR3 is CASSLGGLAGSGGANVLTF. DNA of the CDR3: TGTGCCAGCAGTTTGGGGGGACTAGCGGGGAGCGGAGGGGCCAACGTCCTGACTTTC.